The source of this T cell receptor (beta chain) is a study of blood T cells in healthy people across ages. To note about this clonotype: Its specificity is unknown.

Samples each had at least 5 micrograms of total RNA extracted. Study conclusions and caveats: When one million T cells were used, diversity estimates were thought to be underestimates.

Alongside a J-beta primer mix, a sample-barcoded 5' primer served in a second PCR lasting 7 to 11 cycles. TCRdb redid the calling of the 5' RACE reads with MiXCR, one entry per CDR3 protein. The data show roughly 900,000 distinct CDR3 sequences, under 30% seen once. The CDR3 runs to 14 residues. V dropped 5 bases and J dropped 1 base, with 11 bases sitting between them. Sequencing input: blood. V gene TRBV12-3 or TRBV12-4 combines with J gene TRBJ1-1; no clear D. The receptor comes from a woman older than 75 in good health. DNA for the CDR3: TGTGCCAGCAGTCCTAGGCGGCAGAACACTGAAGCTTTCTTT. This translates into CASSPRRQNTEAFF.